This T cell receptor (beta chain) was identified during a study of Ad26.COV2.S vaccination and SARS-CoV-2 variants. Across the study: The authors gave Ad26.COV2.S intramuscularly, either once or twice 56 days apart. The study, taken as a whole, reports: Responses of spike-specific T cells (both CD8+ and CD4+) reportedly showed substantial breadth after vaccination.

CDR1 is LNHNV and CDR2 is YYDKDF in the germline V gene (reference sequence). V lost 4 bases, J lost 3 bases, and 13 bases lay in between. This CDR3 spans 15 amino acids. On this clone itself: Its specificity is not known.

Repertoires were generated with immunoSEQ multiplex PCR, while TCRdb's copy carries only in-frame clones and drops some. This sample carries roughly 380,000 clones, roughly 90% of them seen once, and the ten largest clones take 3.6%. The treatment denotes: some 19 received Ad26.COV2.S at low or high dose, single or two shots; 5 received placebo; per-sample allocation not given. It was on day 63 after the first vaccine or placebo injection that samples were taken. This clonotype originated in a person aged 18-65 years who received the Ad26.COV2.S COVID-19 vaccine or a placebo. The input for sequencing was peripheral blood, taken in a trial of Ad26.COV2.S vaccine versus placebo. V and J are TRBV15 and TRBJ1-5; D possibly corresponds to TRBD1 (5 bases). The CDR3 region is CATSTSGSPNQPQHF. The CDR3 DNA reads as TGTGCCACCAGCACTTCAGGGTCACCCAATCAGCCCCAGCATTTT. The full variable domain, with the rest looked up from reference TRBV15 and TRBJ1-5, is DAMVIQNPRYQVTQFGKPVTLSCSQTLNHNVMYWYQQKSSQAPKLLFHYYDKDFNNEADTPDNFQSRRPNTSFCFLDIRSPGLGDTAMYLCATSTSGSPNQPQHFGDGTRLSIL.